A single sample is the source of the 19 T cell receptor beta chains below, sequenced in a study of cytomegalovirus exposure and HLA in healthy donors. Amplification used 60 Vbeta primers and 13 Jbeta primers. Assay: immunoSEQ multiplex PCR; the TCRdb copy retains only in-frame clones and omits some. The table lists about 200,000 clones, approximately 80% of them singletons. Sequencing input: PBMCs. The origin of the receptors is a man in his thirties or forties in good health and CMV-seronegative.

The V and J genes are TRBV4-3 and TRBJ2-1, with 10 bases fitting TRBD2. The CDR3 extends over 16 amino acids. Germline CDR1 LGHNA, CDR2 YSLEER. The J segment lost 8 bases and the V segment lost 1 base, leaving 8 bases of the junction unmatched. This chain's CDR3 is CASSQVGAGGVHEQFF. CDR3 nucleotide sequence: TGCGCCAGCAGCCAAGTAGGAGCGGGGGGGGTCCATGAGCAGTTCTTC.

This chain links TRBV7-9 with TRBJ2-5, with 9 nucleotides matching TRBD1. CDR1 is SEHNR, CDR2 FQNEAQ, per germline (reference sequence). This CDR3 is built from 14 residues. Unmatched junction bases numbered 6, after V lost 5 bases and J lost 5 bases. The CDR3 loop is CASSPDRGRETQYF. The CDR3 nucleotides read TGTGCCAGCAGCCCGGACAGGGGACGGGAGACCCAGTACTTC. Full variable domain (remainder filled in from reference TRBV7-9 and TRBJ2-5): DTGVSQNPRHKITKRGQNVTFRCDPISEHNRLYWYRQTLGQGPEFLTYFQNEAQLEKSRLLSDRFSAERPKGSFSTLEIQRTEQGDSAMYLCASSPDRGRETQYFGPGTRLLVL.

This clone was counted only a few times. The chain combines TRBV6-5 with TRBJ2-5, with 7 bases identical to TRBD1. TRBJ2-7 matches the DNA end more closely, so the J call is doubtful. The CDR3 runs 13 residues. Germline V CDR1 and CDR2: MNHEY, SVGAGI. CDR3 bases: TGTGCCAGCAGGGCAGGGGGCTCCTACGAGCAGTACTTC. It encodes CASRAGGSYEQYF.

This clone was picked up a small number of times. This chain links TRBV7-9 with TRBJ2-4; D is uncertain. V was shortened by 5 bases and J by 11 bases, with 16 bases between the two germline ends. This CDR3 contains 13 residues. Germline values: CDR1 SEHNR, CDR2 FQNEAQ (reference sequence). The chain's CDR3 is CASSDSPFLVQYF. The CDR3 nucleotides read TGTGCCAGCAGCGACTCCCCTTTTCTGGTTCAGTACTTC.

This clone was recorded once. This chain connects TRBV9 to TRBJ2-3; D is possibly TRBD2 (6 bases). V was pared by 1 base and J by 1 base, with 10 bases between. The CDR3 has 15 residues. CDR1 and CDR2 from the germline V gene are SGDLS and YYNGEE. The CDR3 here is CASSVRGGGTDTQYF. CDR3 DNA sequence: TGTGCCAGCAGCGTACGCGGCGGGGGCACAGATACGCAGTATTTT.

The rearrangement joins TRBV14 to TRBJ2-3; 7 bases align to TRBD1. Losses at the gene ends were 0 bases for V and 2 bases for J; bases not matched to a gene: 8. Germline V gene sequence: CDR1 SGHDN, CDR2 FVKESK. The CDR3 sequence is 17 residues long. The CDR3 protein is CASSQDGVRGNTDTQYF. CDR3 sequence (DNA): TGTGCCAGCAGCCAAGATGGCGTCAGGGGGAACACAGATACGCAGTATTTT.

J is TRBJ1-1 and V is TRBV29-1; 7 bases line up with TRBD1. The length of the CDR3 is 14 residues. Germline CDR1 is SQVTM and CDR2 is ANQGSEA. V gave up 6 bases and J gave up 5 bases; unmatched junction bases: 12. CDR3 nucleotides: TGCAGCGTACGGACAGGATCCCAGAGGACTGAAGCTTTCTTT. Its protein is CSVRTGSQRTEAFF.

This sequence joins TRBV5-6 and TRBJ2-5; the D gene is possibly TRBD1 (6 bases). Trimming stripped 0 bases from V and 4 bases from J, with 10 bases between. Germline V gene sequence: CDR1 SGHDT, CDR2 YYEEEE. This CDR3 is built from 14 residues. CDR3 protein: CASSLGGLGETQYF. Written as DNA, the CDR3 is TGTGCCAGCAGCTTGGGGGGGCTAGGAGAGACCCAGTACTTC.

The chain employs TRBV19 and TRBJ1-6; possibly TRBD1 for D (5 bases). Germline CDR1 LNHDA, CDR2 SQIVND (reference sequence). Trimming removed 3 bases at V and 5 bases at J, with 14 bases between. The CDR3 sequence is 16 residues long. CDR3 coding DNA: TGTGCCAGTAGTATTAAGGGGATAGGAGATAATTCACCCCTCCACTTT. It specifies CASSIKGIGDNSPLHF.

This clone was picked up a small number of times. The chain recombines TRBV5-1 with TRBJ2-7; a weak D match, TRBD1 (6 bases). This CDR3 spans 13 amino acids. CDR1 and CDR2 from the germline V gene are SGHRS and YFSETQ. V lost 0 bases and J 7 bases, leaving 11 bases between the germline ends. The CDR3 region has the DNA TGCGCCAGCAGCTTGGGGGGGCGTGTTGAGCAGTACTTC. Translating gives CASSLGGRVEQYF.

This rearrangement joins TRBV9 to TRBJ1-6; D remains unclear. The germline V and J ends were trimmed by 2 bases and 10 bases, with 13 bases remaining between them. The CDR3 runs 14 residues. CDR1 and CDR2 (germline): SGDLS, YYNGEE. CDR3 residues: CASSVRQGGSPLHF. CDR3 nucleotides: TGTGCCAGCAGCGTGCGCCAAGGAGGGTCACCCCTCCACTTT.

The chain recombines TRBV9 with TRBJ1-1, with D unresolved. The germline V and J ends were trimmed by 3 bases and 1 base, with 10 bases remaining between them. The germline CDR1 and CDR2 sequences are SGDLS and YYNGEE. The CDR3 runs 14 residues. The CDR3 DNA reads TGTGCCAGCAGCGCGCTACTTGGGAACACTGAAGCTTTCTTT. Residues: CASSALLGNTEAFF. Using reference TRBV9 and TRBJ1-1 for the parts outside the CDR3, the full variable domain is DSGVTQTPKHLITATGQRVTLRCSPRSGDLSVYWYQQSLDQGLQFLIQYYNGEERAKGNILERFSAQQFPDLHSELNLSSLELGDSALYFCASSALLGNTEAFFGQGTRLTVV.

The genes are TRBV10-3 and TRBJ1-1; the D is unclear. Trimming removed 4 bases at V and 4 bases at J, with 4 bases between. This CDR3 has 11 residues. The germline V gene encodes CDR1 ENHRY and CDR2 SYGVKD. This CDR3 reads CAISGGTEAFF. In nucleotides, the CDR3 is TGTGCCATCAGTGGAGGCACTGAAGCTTTCTTT.

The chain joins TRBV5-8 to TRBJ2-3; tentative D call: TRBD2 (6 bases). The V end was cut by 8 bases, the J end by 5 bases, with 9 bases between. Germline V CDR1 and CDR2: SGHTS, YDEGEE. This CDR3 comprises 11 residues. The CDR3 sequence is CARRGGDTQYF. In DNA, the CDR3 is TGTGCCAGGAGGGGAGGAGATACGCAGTATTTT.

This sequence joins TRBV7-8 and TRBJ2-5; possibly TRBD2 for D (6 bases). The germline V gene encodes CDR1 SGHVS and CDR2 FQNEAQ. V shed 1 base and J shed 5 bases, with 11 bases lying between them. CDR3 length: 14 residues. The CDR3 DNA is TGTGCCAGCAGCTTAGGCCGGCGGGGTGAGACCCAGTACTTC. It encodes CASSLGRRGETQYF.

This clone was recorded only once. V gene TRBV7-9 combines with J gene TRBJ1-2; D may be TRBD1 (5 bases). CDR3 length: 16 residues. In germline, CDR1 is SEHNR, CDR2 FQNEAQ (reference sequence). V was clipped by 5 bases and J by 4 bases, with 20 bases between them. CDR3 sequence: CASSPAGLPSGYGYTF. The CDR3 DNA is TGTGCCAGCAGCCCGGCGGGACTCCCCTCGGGCTATGGCTACACCTTC.

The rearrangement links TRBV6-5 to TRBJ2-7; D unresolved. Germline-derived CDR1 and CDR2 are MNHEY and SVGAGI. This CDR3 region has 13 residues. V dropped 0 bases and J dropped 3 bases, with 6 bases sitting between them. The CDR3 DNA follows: TGTGCCAGCAGTTACTCGAGCATCTACGAGCAGTACTTC. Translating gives CASSYSSIYEQYF.

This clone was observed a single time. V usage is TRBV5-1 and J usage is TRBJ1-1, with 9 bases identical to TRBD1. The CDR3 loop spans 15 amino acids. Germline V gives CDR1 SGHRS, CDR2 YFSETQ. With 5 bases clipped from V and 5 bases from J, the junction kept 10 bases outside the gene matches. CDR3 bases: TGCGCCAGCAGGGTCGGACAGGGGAAAGGGACTGAAGCTTTCTTT. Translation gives CASRVGQGKGTEAFF.

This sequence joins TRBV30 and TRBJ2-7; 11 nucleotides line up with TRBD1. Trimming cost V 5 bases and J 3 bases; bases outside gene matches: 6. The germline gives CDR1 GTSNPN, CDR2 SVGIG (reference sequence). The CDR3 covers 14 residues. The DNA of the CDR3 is TGTGCCTGGGCCTGGACAGGGGGCGACTACGAGCAGTACTTC. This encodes CAWAWTGGDYEQYF.